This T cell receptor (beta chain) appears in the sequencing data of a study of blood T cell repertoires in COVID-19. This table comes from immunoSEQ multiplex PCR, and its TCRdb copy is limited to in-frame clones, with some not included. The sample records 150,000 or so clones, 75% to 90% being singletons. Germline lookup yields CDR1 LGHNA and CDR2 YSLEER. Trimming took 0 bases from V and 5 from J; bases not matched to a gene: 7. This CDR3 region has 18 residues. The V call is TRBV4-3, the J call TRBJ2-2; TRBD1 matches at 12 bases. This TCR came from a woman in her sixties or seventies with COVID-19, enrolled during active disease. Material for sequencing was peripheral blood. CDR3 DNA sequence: TGCGCCAGCAGCCAAGAGGGACAGGGGGCGATTAGGACCGGGGAGCTGTTTTTT. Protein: CASSQEGQGAIRTGELFF.